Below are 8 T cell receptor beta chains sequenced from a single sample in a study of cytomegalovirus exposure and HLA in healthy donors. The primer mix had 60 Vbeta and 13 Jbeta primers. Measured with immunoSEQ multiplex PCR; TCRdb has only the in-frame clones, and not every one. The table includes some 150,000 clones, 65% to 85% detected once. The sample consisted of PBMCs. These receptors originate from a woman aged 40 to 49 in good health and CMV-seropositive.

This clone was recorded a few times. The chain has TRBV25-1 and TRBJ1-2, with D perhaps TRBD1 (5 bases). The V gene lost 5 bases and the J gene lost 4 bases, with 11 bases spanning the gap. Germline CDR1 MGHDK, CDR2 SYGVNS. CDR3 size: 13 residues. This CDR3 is CASSIPGGYGYTF. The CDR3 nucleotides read TGTGCCAGCAGTATTCCGGGGGGCTATGGCTACACCTTC.

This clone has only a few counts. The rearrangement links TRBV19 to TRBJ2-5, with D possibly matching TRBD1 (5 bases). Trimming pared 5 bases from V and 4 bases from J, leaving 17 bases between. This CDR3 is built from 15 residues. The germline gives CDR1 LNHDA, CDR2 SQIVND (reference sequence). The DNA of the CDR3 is TGTGCCAGTAGTCCAATCCAGCCAGGGCGAGAGACCCAGTACTTC. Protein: CASSPIQPGRETQYF.

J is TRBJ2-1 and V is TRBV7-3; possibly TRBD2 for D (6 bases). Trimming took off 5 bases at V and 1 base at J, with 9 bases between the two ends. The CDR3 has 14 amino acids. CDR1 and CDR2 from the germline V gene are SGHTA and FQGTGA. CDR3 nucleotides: TGTGCCAGCAGCCCTCGGGGGTCCTACAATGAGCAGTTCTTC. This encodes CASSPRGSYNEQFF. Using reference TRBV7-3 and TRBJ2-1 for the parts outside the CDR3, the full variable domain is GAGVSQTPSNKVTEKGKYVELRCDPISGHTALYWYRQSLGQGPEFLIYFQGTGAADDSGLPNDRFFAVRPEGSVSTLKIQRTERGDSAVYLCASSPRGSYNEQFFGPGTRLTVL.

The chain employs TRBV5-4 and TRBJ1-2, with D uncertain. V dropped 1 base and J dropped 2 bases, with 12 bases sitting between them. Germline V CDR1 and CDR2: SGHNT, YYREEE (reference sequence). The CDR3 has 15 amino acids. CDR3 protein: CASSLPAGENYGYTF. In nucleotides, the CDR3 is TGTGCCAGCAGCTTGCCTGCCGGGGAGAACTATGGCTACACCTTC.

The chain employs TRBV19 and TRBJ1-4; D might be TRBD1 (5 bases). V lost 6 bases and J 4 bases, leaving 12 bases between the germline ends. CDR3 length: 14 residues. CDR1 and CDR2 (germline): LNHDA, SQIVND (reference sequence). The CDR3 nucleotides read TGTGCCAGTAGAATACGCCAGGGTAATGAAAAACTGTTTTTT. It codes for CASRIRQGNEKLFF. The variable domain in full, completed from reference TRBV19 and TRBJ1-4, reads DGGITQSPKYLFRKEGQNVTLSCEQNLNHDAMYWYRQDPGQGLRLIYYSQIVNDFQKGDIAEGYSVSREKKESFPLTVTSAQKNPTAFYLCASRIRQGNEKLFFGSGTQLSVL.

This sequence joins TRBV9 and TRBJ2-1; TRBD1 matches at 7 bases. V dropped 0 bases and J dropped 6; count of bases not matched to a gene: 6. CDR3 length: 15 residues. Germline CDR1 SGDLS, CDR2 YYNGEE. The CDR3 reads CASSVDPGQVNEQFF. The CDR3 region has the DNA TGTGCCAGCAGCGTAGACCCAGGACAGGTCAATGAGCAGTTCTTC.

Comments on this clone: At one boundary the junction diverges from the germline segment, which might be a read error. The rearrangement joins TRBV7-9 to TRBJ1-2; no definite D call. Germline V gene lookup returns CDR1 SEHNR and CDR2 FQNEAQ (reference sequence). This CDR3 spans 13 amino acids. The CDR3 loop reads CSSSAFLIDGYTF. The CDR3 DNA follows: TGTTCCAGCAGCGCCTTTTTGATAGATGGCTACACCTTC.

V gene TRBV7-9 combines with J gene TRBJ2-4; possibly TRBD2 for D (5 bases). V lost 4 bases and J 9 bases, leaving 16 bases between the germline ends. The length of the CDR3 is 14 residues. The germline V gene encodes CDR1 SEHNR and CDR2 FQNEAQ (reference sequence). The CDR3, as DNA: TGTGCCAGCAGCTCACGGGGTGATAGTAGCATTCAGTACTTC. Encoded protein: CASSSRGDSSIQYF.